One sample yielded the 24 T cell receptor beta chains listed below, sequenced in a study of blood T cell repertoires in COVID-19. Measured with immunoSEQ multiplex PCR; TCRdb has only the in-frame clones, and not every one. The sample records 150,000 to 190,000 clones, approximately 80% being singletons. Material: peripheral blood. The receptors were gathered from a woman older than 75 with acute or convalescent COVID-19.

The rearrangement links TRBV6-2 or TRBV6-3 to TRBJ2-5; a weak D match, TRBD2 (7 bases). CDR3 size: 17 residues. With 0 bases removed from V and 4 bases from J, the gap between germline ends came to 18 bases. Germline CDR1 and CDR2: MNHEY and SVGEGT. The CDR3 region is CASSYSIGGDPAETQYF. CDR3 sequence (DNA): TGTGCCAGCAGTTACTCGATAGGGGGGGACCCAGCAGAGACCCAGTACTTC.

This clone was detected once. This sequence joins TRBV7-3 and TRBJ2-3; 9 bases agree with TRBD2. Per germline, CDR1 SGHTA and CDR2 FQGTGA. This CDR3 contains 16 residues. After removal of 1 base from V and 1 base from J, the junction contained 3 bases not matched to a gene. The CDR3 is CASSLKVAGGTDTQYF. The CDR3 region has the DNA TGTGCCAGCAGCTTAAAAGTAGCGGGAGGCACAGATACGCAGTATTTT. The variable domain in full, completed from reference TRBV7-3 and TRBJ2-3, reads GAGVSQTPSNKVTEKGKYVELRCDPISGHTALYWYRQSLGQGPEFLIYFQGTGAADDSGLPNDRFFAVRPEGSVSTLKIQRTERGDSAVYLCASSLKVAGGTDTQYFGPGTRLTVL.

The J gene is TRBJ1-5, the V gene TRBV3-1 (or the pseudogene TRBV3-2), with no clear D. This CDR3 contains 14 residues. CDR1 and CDR2 from the germline V gene are LGHDT and YNNKEL (reference sequence). V lost 1 base to trimming and J lost 4 bases, with 8 bases between them. The CDR3 reads CASSQGPVNQPQHF. The CDR3 nucleotides are TGTGCCAGCAGCCAAGGGCCAGTTAATCAGCCCCAGCATTTT.

CDR3 loop: CASSPNRGLAFF. The CDR3, as DNA: TGTGCCAGCAGTCCCAACAGGGGGCTGGCTTTCTTT. V is TRBV12-3 or TRBV12-4 and J is TRBJ1-1; TRBD1 matches at 9 bases. The CDR3 has 12 residues. V lost 5 bases to trimming and J lost 11 bases; unmatched junction nucleotides: 6.

The chain links TRBV11-3 to TRBJ2-3, with 7 bases aligning to TRBD1. This CDR3 contains 14 residues. CDR1 and CDR2 from the germline V gene are SGHNT and YENEEA. V lost 5 bases to trimming and J lost 7 bases; unmatched junction nucleotides: 9. The CDR3 DNA sequence: TGTGCCAGCAGCCCAACACGACAGGGAAATACGCAGTATTTT. Amino acids: CASSPTRQGNTQYF.

This rearrangement joins TRBV5-5 to TRBJ1-2; 9 bases line up with TRBD1. Germline CDR1 SGHKS, CDR2 YYEKEE (reference sequence). Trimming at V came to 4 bases and at J to 0 bases, leaving 4 bases not matched to a gene. The CDR3 runs 15 residues. In nucleotides, the CDR3 is TGTGCCAGCAGCGCACAGGGGGCAACTAACTATGGCTACACCTTC. Its protein is CASSAQGATNYGYTF.

CDR3 DNA: TGTGCCAGCAGTGAACGTAGTGAAGCTTTCTTT. Translation: CASSERSEAFF. V usage is TRBV25-1 and J usage is TRBJ1-1; no clear D gene. The CDR3 has 11 amino acids. V dropped 2 bases and J dropped 7 bases, with 5 bases sitting between them. Germline CDR1 MGHDK, CDR2 SYGVNS. Based on the CDR3 plus reference TRBV25-1 and TRBJ1-1, the full variable domain is EADIYQTPRYLVIGTGKKITLECSQTMGHDKMYWYQQDPGMELHLIHYSYGVNSTEKGDLSSESTVSRIRTEHFPLTLESARPSHTSQYLCASSERSEAFFGQGTRLTVV.

The chain is built from TRBV5-6 and TRBJ1-2, with TRBD1 identical over 7 bases. Trimming cost V 2 bases and J 4 bases; bases outside gene matches: 8. The CDR3 contains 15 residues. CDR1 is SGHDT and CDR2 is YYEEEE in the germline V gene. CDR3 region: CASSFRGQDFYGYTF. DNA for the CDR3: TGTGCCAGCAGCTTCCGTGGACAGGACTTCTATGGCTACACCTTC.

The table lists this clone with a few counts. The chain carries TRBV9 and TRBJ1-2; D remains ambiguous. The V end was cut by 4 bases, the J end by 7 bases, with 26 bases between. Germline V lookup: CDR1 SGDLS, CDR2 YYNGEE. The CDR3 totals 17 residues. The CDR3 sequence: CASSPRREILSHIGYTF. The CDR3 DNA sequence: TGTGCCAGCAGCCCACGGCGGGAGATTCTTAGTCATATTGGCTACACCTTC. Filled out from reference TRBV9 and TRBJ1-2, the complete variable domain reads DSGVTQTPKHLITATGQRVTLRCSPRSGDLSVYWYQQSLDQGLQFLIQYYNGEERAKGNILERFSAQQFPDLHSELNLSSLELGDSALYFCASSPRREILSHIGYTFGSGTRLTVV.

The gene calls are TRBV18 and TRBJ1-2, with 9 bases lining up with TRBD1. Germline assignment: CDR1 KGHSH and CDR2 LQKENI. The CDR3 is 17 residues long. J lost 8 bases, V lost 1 base, and 14 bases had no gene match. The DNA for the CDR3 is TGTGCCAGCTCACCACAGTCACAGGGGGCACACCAGGAAGGCTACACCTTC. This sequence encodes CASSPQSQGAHQEGYTF. Full variable domain (remainder filled in from reference TRBV18 and TRBJ1-2): NAGVMQNPRHLVRRRGQEARLRCSPMKGHSHVYWYRQLPEEGLKFMVYLQKENIIDESGMPKERFSAEFPKEGPSILRIQQVVRGDSAAYFCASSPQSQGAHQEGYTFGSGTRLTVV.

The chain combines TRBV5-6 with TRBJ1-2; D possibly corresponds to TRBD1 (6 bases). The germline gives CDR1 SGHDT, CDR2 YYEEEE. The CDR3 totals 15 residues. Deletions cut 4 bases from V and 3 bases from J, with 16 bases between. The CDR3 spells CASSSGSGVHYGYTF. The CDR3 DNA sequence: TGTGCCAGCAGCAGTGGATCAGGGGTGCACTATGGCTACACCTTC.

This chain uses TRBV7-9 with TRBJ2-7, with D unclear. V was shortened by 5 bases and J by 0 bases, with 11 bases between the two germline ends. Germline lookup yields CDR1 SEHNR and CDR2 FQNEAQ (reference sequence). CDR3 length equals 14 residues. This CDR3 is CASSDSLLSYEQYF. The CDR3, as DNA: TGTGCCAGCAGCGATAGCCTTCTCTCCTACGAGCAGTACTTC. The full variable domain, in which reference TRBV7-9 and TRBJ2-7 provide the parts outside the CDR3, is DTGVSQNPRHKITKRGQNVTFRCDPISEHNRLYWYRQTLGQGPEFLTYFQNEAQLEKSRLLSDRFSAERPKGSFSTLEIQRTEQGDSAMYLCASSDSLLSYEQYFGPGTRLTVT.

This clone came up a few times. The rearrangement joins TRBV28 to TRBJ1-4, with 8 bases lining up with TRBD1. This CDR3 spans 16 amino acids. Germline V lookup: CDR1 MDHEN, CDR2 SYDVKM. J gave up 3 bases and V 6 bases, and 9 bases lay outside the gene matches. CDR3 nucleotides: TGTGCCAGCAGCGCCGGACAGGGACCCTCTAATGAAAAACTGTTTTTT. Its translation: CASSAGQGPSNEKLFF.

The CDR3 region is CASSLSTGSPQAFF. CDR3 bases: TGCGCCAGCAGCTTGTCGACGGGGTCACCCCAAGCTTTCTTT. This chain links TRBV5-1 with TRBJ1-1; D is unclear. The germline CDR1 and CDR2 sequences are SGHRS and YFSETQ. The CDR3 is 14 residues long. With 1 base removed from V and 9 bases from J, the gap between germline ends came to 16 bases.

The V gene is TRBV27, the J gene TRBJ2-2; 15 nucleotides line up with TRBD2. CDR1 and CDR2 from the germline V gene are MNHEY and SMNVEV (reference sequence). The CDR3 spans 18 residues. V dropped 6 bases and J dropped 6; count of bases not matched to a gene: 11. In nucleotides, the CDR3 is TGTGCCAGCAGCCCCAGGACTAGCGGGAGGGTTCGCGCCGGGGAGCTGTTTTTT. It codes for CASSPRTSGRVRAGELFF.

The chain couples TRBV19 to TRBJ1-5; 7 bases are a match to TRBD1. The CDR3 covers 15 residues. Germline V gene sequence: CDR1 LNHDA, CDR2 SQIVND (reference sequence). After removal of 4 bases from V and 6 bases from J, the junction contained 9 bases not matched to a gene. The CDR3 DNA follows: TGTGCCAGTAGTACCATATTGGGGGACAGTCAGCCCCAGCATTTT. This codes for CASSTILGDSQPQHF.

On this clone itself: Germline and junction disagree at one end, which may indicate a read error. The genes are TRBV3-1 (or the pseudogene TRBV3-2) and TRBJ1-1; 11 nucleotides agree with TRBD1. The CDR3 runs 18 residues. Germline CDR1 reads LGHDT; CDR2 reads YNNKEL (reference sequence). In nucleotides, the CDR3 is TGTGCCAGCAGTCAAGATTACGGGACAGGGGGGGTTGGGACTGAAGCTTTCTTT. It translates to CASSQDYGTGGVGTEAFF.

The chain is built from TRBV4-2 and TRBJ2-5, with 13 bases lining up with TRBD2. The CDR3 totals 17 residues. V gave up 0 bases and J gave up 7 bases; unmatched junction bases: 8. Germline V gene data show CDR1 as LGHNA and CDR2 as YNFKEQ. CDR3 region: CASSQDGSGLAGRTQYF. The CDR3 DNA reads as TGTGCCAGCAGCCAAGATGGATCGGGACTAGCGGGGAGGACCCAGTACTTC.

This clone showed up just once. V usage is TRBV7-9 and J usage is TRBJ1-1; D gene uncertain. V dropped 2 bases and J dropped 2 bases, with 12 bases sitting between them. CDR1 and CDR2 (germline): SEHNR, FQNEAQ (reference sequence). There are 15 residues in the CDR3. CDR3 region: CASSLLEHSNTEAFF. In nucleotides, the CDR3 is TGTGCCAGCAGCTTATTGGAACACAGCAACACTGAAGCTTTCTTT.

This clone was counted a single time. The chain is built from TRBV19 and TRBJ2-7; 8 bases are shared with TRBD1. V shed 6 bases, J shed 12 bases, and the junction held 13 bases outside the gene matches. The CDR3 runs to 13 residues. Germline lookup yields CDR1 LNHDA and CDR2 SQIVND (reference sequence). The CDR3 DNA follows: TGTGCCAGTAGACTGACAGGGGCGGCGGCTTGGTACTTC. It yields the protein CASRLTGAAAWYF.

The V gene is TRBV5-4, the J gene TRBJ2-1, with 7 bases matching TRBD1. V dropped 4 bases and J dropped 1; count of bases not matched to a gene: 8. The CDR3 length is 16 residues. Germline V gene sequence: CDR1 SGHNT, CDR2 YYREEE (reference sequence). The CDR3 DNA reads TGTGCCAGCAGCCGGGAAGGGGACAGTTCCTACAATGAGCAGTTCTTC. Residues: CASSREGDSSYNEQFF.

The rearrangement uses TRBV2 and TRBJ1-2; D gene ambiguous. The V gene lost 3 bases and the J gene lost 4 bases, with 15 bases spanning the gap. Germline CDR1 reads SNHLY; CDR2 reads FYNNEI. The CDR3 loop spans 15 amino acids. In DNA form, the CDR3 reads TGTGCCAGCAGTGACCTCGTTCCCGCGGGCTATGGCTACACCTTC. It translates to CASSDLVPAGYGYTF.

The gene calls are TRBV2 and TRBJ2-3; TRBD2 agrees at 9 bases. The germline V gene encodes CDR1 SNHLY and CDR2 FYNNEI. The CDR3 is 15 amino acids. The ends lost 6 bases at V and 2 bases at J; junction bases unmatched: 6. CDR3 amino acids: CASRGLADITDTQYF. The CDR3 DNA sequence: TGTGCCAGCAGGGGACTAGCAGATATCACAGATACGCAGTATTTT.

The chain is built from TRBV4-3 and TRBJ1-2; D perhaps matches TRBD1 (5 bases). V lost 2 bases, J lost 5 bases, and 9 bases lay in between. This CDR3 has 13 residues. The germline V gene encodes CDR1 LGHNA and CDR2 YSLEER. CDR3 region: CASSQQGNYGYTF. The CDR3 bases are TGCGCCAGCAGCCAACAGGGTAATTATGGCTACACCTTC.